What follows are 16 T cell receptor beta chains derived from one specimen sequenced in a study of post-analysis software for immune sequencing data. Overall study results and limits: About 5 TRBV segments occurring more often in patients than controls included TRBV5-6, TRBV5-1 and TRBV20-1.

Their recognized antigens are unknown. The library was made from cDNA and included unique molecular identifiers. Using its own MiXCR run on the PCR reads, TCRdb lists one record per CDR3 protein. The sample has a few hundred thousand distinct CDR3 sequences, less than 35% seen once; the top ten hold under 15%. Sequenced sample: blood. The receptor set was obtained from a girl between 10 and 17 years old with multiple sclerosis.

This clonotype was detected a few times. CDR3 sequence (DNA): TGCGCCAGCAGCCAAGACTGGACATCAGATCAGCCCCAGCATTTT. Protein: CASSQDWTSDQPQHF. The chain carries TRBV4-3 and TRBJ1-5, with D perhaps matching TRBD1 (5 bases). The V and J ends lost 0 bases and 5 bases respectively, with 11 bases between them. Germline V gene data show CDR1 as LGHNA and CDR2 as YSLEER. CDR3 length: 15 residues.

V usage is TRBV4-3 and J usage is TRBJ1-3, with TRBD1 as a possible D gene (5 bases). The CDR3 loop spans 15 amino acids. The germline V gene encodes CDR1 LGHNA and CDR2 YSLEER. Trimming cost V 1 base and J 6 bases, with 13 bases left between them. CDR3 in amino acids: CASSQGMGTENTIYF. The CDR3 DNA sequence: TGCGCCAGCAGCCAAGGGATGGGGACGGAAAACACCATATATTTT.

In its sample, this clonotype was seen a few times. The CDR3 is CSARTSGGWEQYF. The CDR3 nucleotides are TGCAGTGCCCGGACTAGCGGGGGATGGGAGCAGTACTTC. The rearrangement links TRBV20-1 to TRBJ2-7; 13 bases agree with TRBD2. CDR3 length equals 13 residues. CDR1 and CDR2 (germline): DFQATT, SNEGSKA (reference sequence). V shed 6 bases, J shed 7 bases, and the junction held 6 bases outside the gene matches.

This clonotype turned up a few times. This sequence joins TRBV7-9 and TRBJ2-5, with 8 positions matching TRBD2. The CDR3 contains 13 residues. Germline-derived CDR1 and CDR2 are SEHNR and FQNEAQ (reference sequence). The V gene end was trimmed by 6 bases and the J gene end by 5 bases; junction bases not matched to a gene: 5. The CDR3 spells CASRSGGMETQYF. CDR3 in DNA: TGTGCCAGCAGATCGGGAGGGATGGAGACCCAGTACTTC.

A few counts support this clonotype. The chain couples TRBV6-1 to TRBJ2-7; 7 nucleotides align to TRBD1. The CDR3 is 15 amino acids. Germline V gene data show CDR1 as MNHNS and CDR2 as SASEGT. Trimming cost V 4 bases and J 3 bases; bases outside gene matches: 9. The chain's CDR3 is CASSAGSTGSYEQYF. As DNA, the CDR3 is TGTGCCAGCAGTGCAGGGTCGACAGGGAGCTACGAGCAGTACTTC.

This clonotype turned up a few times. The rearrangement links TRBV24-1 to TRBJ2-1; no firm D call. V was cut by 6 bases and J by 0 bases, with 11 bases left in between. Germline lookup yields CDR1 KGHDR and CDR2 SFDVKD. The CDR3 consists of 15 residues. This CDR3 reads CATSSAGLSYNEQFF. For the CDR3, the DNA is TGTGCCACCAGTTCAGCAGGTCTCTCCTACAATGAGCAGTTCTTC.

A few counts support this clonotype. V is TRBV2 and J is TRBJ2-1, with D possibly being TRBD1 (5 bases). The CDR3 has 13 amino acids. Trimming removed 6 bases at V and 12 bases at J, with 18 bases between. Germline assignment: CDR1 SNHLY and CDR2 FYNNEI. The CDR3 loop reads CASSPYSGMMQFF. For the CDR3, the DNA is TGTGCCAGCAGCCCCTATTCAGGGATGATGCAGTTCTTC.

This clonotype appeared once. The V call is TRBV6-2 or TRBV6-3, the J call TRBJ2-6; D ambiguous. The V gene lost 8 bases and the J gene lost 0 bases, with 8 bases spanning the gap. The CDR3 contains 14 residues. Germline CDR1 MNHEY, CDR2 SVGEGT. CDR3 sequence reads: CASQPTSGANVLTF. The CDR3 DNA follows: TGTGCCAGCCAACCCACCTCTGGGGCCAACGTCCTGACTTTC.

The V gene is TRBV20-1, the J gene TRBJ2-7; 8 bases agree with TRBD1. In germline, CDR1 is DFQATT, CDR2 SNEGSKA (reference sequence). V was pared by 0 bases and J by 3 bases, with 7 bases of the junction left unmatched. The CDR3 has 15 amino acids. CDR3 nucleotide sequence: TGCAGTGCTAGAGAAGGACAGGGTATTAACTACGAGCAGTACTTC. Protein sequence: CSAREGQGINYEQYF.

This chain uses TRBV5-1 with TRBJ2-1; D perhaps matches TRBD1 (6 bases). Germline CDR1 SGHRS, CDR2 YFSETQ. This CDR3 is 11 amino acids long. V dropped 7 bases and J dropped 14 bases, with 16 bases sitting between them. The CDR3 DNA is TGCGCCAGCTTGGGGGCCAACAATGAGTTCTTC. It encodes CASLGANNEFF.

The rearrangement links TRBV7-2 to TRBJ2-3, with 13 bases aligning to TRBD2. With V trimmed by 5 bases and J by 5 bases, 7 bases remained unmatched. Germline V lookup: CDR1 SGHTA, CDR2 FQGNSA. The CDR3 totals 16 residues. The CDR3 coding sequence is TGTGCCAGCAGCCTAACTAGCGGGGGGGCAGTAGATACGCAGTATTTT. It encodes CASSLTSGGAVDTQYF.

This clonotype came up a few times. V is TRBV6-5 and J is TRBJ1-6; a weak D match, TRBD1 (5 bases). CDR1 MNHEY and CDR2 SVGAGI come from the germline V gene. CDR3 length: 16 amino acids. Trimming removed 0 bases at V and 3 bases at J, with 9 bases between. The CDR3 DNA sequence: TGTGCCAGCAGTTACTCGGGACTAAGCTATAATTCACCCCTCCACTTT. Translating gives CASSYSGLSYNSPLHF.

In its sample, this clonotype was seen a few times. J is TRBJ1-2 and V is TRBV6-2 or TRBV6-3; D perhaps matches TRBD1 (6 bases). The germline V gene encodes CDR1 MNHEY and CDR2 SVGEGT. The CDR3 is made up of 12 amino acids. The germline V and J ends were trimmed by 5 bases and 8 bases, with 12 bases remaining between them. The CDR3 bases are TGTGCCAGCAGTCCGACAGGTGCAGGCTACACCTTC. Its translation: CASSPTGAGYTF.

This clonotype was observed a handful of times. The gene calls are TRBV20-1 and TRBJ2-7, with D tentatively TRBD2 (6 bases). The V gene lost 6 bases and the J gene lost 4 bases, with 13 bases spanning the gap. CDR3 length equals 12 residues. The V gene's germline CDR1 is DFQATT and CDR2 SNEGSKA (reference sequence). DNA for the CDR3: TGCAGTGCCCGGGGCGGGGTTTACGAGCAGTACTTC. The encoded protein is CSARGGVYEQYF.

V and J are TRBV20-1 and TRBJ2-1, with 10 nucleotides matching TRBD1. J was trimmed by 0 bases and V by 4 bases; bases with no gene match: 6. CDR1 and CDR2 (germline): DFQATT, SNEGSKA (reference sequence). The CDR3 totals 16 residues. The CDR3 bases are TGCAGTGCTAACCGGGACAGGGGCCTCTCCTACAATGAGCAGTTCTTC. Translated: CSANRDRGLSYNEQFF.

Regarding this clonotype: This clone may be a read error of a much larger clone one base away. This sequence joins TRBV6-2 or TRBV6-3 and TRBJ1-5; the D is unclear. Trimming pared 0 bases from V and 4 bases from J, leaving 4 bases between. The germline CDR1 and CDR2 sequences are MNHEY and SVGEGT. The length of the CDR3 is 13 residues. The CDR3 loop reads CASSYSTNQPQHF. In nucleotides, the CDR3 is TGTGCCAGCAGTTACTCGACGAATCAGCCCCAGCATTTT.